This TCR beta chain came from a study of cytomegalovirus exposure and HLA in healthy donors (dated by TCRdb to 2017 to 2019). About the full investigation: According to an earlier analysis of several hundred of the donors, roughly 180 million T cells yielded roughly 100 million unique TCR beta sequences and around 300 Gb of sequence data. Around 330 gigabases of sequencing data and around 85 million unique TCR sequences made up an early release that covered over 550 HLA-typed donors. Among the approximately 400 genotyped donors, under 90% belonged to the genetic ancestry cluster associated with self-reported Caucasian donors. The study aimed to test whether signatures of past pathogen exposure could be identified by cataloging public T cell receptors. The study used immunosequencing to profile the T cell repertoires of approximately 690 subjects and linked those repertoires to cytomegalovirus serostatus. Besides the first cohort of roughly 700 subjects, a separate validation cohort made up of 120 different subjects was used. High-throughput TCR immunosequencing, statistical association of individual TCRs with disease status, and machine learning were combined to predict cytomegalovirus infection status. To study patterns of TCR occurrence, a later analysis re-analyzed previously published TCR beta repertoires from 700 or so donors and added high-resolution HLA genotyping. In the later analysis, no new phenotypic data were used to find candidate immune exposures; instead, reliance was placed on TCR beta sequences and their occurrence across donors. To decide whether each TCR beta V gene segment behaved as functional or pseudogenic, an earlier analysis of fewer than 750 of the donors relied on high-throughput TCR beta sequencing. Donor age, sex, ethnicity and CMV serostatus were compiled together with the repertoire data. A later genetic analysis used genome-wide SNP genotypes for about three fifths of the 666 donors, treating that subset as a discovery cohort. All discovery cohort repertoires had been generated using a single sequencing platform. HLA typing included class I and class II loci at four-digit resolution. Typing coverage varied by locus: roughly 629-640 donors for A, B, C, DRB1 and DQB1; roughly 510 for DQA1; more than 600 for DPA1; approximately 470 for DPB1. Five DR-DQ haplotypes were handled as single units for association and clustering because linkage in the cohort was strong. Among some 400 genotyped donors of the cohort, an average of roughly 230,000 unique TCR beta nucleotide sequences was sequenced per donor, of which roughly 18% were non-productive.

With regard to this clone: Its antigen has not been determined. Qualities for individual bases were not recorded, and no much larger clone is one base off.

V is shortened by 8 bases, J by 4 bases, and the region joining them spans 19 bases. The CDR3 runs 15 residues from the cysteine to the phenylalanine. Here the CDR3 DNA is all that survives: 45 bases in frame from base 1. The germline V gene sets CDR1 to ENHRY and CDR2 to SYGVKD. Libraries were constructed by the immunoSEQ multiplex PCR assay. For the multiplex PCR, a mixture combining 60 forward primers for TCR Vbeta segments and 13 reverse primers for TCR Jbeta segments was used. The CDR3 region of rearranged TCR beta genes was amplified from genomic DNA with a multiplex PCR assay. Amplified TCR beta libraries were sequenced as 87-base-pair reads on the Illumina HiSeq System. Per the authors' processing: Across the 670 or so repertoires, a later analysis counted some 80 million unique TCR beta chains, 8.5 million to 12 million of which were shared by at least two donors. A nearest-neighbor algorithm error-corrected the raw reads and collapsed the reads into unique sequences, merging closely related sequences to remove PCR and sequencing errors. V, D and J gene segments were assigned by aligning CDR3 sequences to IMGT reference sequences. For a sequence to be retained, a match of at least six nucleotides to both a V gene segment and a J gene segment was required. A rearrangement was called productive if the CDR3 had no stop codons and remained in frame with V and J, and every other rearrangement was called non-productive. CDR3 was defined according to IMGT convention as the region running from the second conserved V-encoded cysteine to the conserved J-encoded phenylalanine. The earlier analysis of more than 450 of the donors excluded sequences that lacked an unambiguous match to a single V gene segment. In an earlier analysis of some 590 of the donors, a V segment was called functional when productive rearrangements were above 56.7%, and segregating when the standard deviation between donors exceeded 5%. To diagnose cytomegalovirus status from the catalog of TCR beta chain sequences, a statistical classification framework was built. In a later analysis, TCR nucleotide sequences were compared against IMGT/GENE-DB human TR gene sequences so that V and J genes could be assigned. A later analysis assigned CDR3 sequences and most-parsimonious VDJ recombination scenarios with the TCRdist pipeline. In a later analysis, each TCR beta chain was defined by its CDR3 amino acid sequence together with its V-gene family, and reads without a unique V-gene family were excluded. As a way to deal with suspected cross-contamination and a sequencing artifact, a later analysis dropped hundreds of nucleotide sequences that were highly shared and had low generation probability. For each public chain, a later analysis derived a clonal expansion index from normalized ranks of inferred template counts within each repertoire. In a later analysis, generation probabilities were computed with a VDJ recombination model fitted to out-of-frame rearrangements, and the resulting probabilities were checked against IGoR. A later analysis scored TCR-TCR, TCR-HLA and TCR-CMV co-occurrence with hypergeometric tests, applying a repertoire-size bias correction to TCR pairs. In a later analysis, false discovery rates were estimated by permuting HLA or CMV assignments 20 times. A later analysis grouped co-occurring TCRs with DBSCAN, adding TCRdist sequence similarity when clustering within HLA-allele-positive subsets. Co-occurrence clustering excluded repertoires with fewer than 30,000 or more than 120,000 public chains, plus five with anomalous nucleotide sharing. This is the immuneACCESS table as TCRdb keeps it, with only in-frame sequences that have V and J called. A part of the clones is gone; compared with another copy, unresolved V genes explain less than half, and the rest is unexplained. The DNA was the basis for D and trimming; V, J and clone size are from that table. For this sample there are under 200,000 clones; around 80% appear just once. 4.5% to 6% of the sample is in the top ten clones.

The cohort comprised 710 or so healthy bone marrow donors. At the time of sampling, every cohort member was nominally healthy, though immune exposures that went unrecorded were likely present. The donor tested CMV seronegative, placing the donor among the 350 or so seronegative members of the cohort. Every donor gave a peripheral blood sample, and the peripheral blood mononuclear cells from that sample were used for TCR beta sequencing. The Qiagen DNeasy Blood Extraction Kit was used to extract genomic DNA from the blood cell samples. Overall study outcomes, separate from this receptor: The authors suggested that the approach could potentially be extended to other disease states and immunological phenotypes. A later genetic analysis associated a missense DCLRE1C variant with V-gene and J-gene trimming of TCR beta chains, and an independent cohort replicated the association. CMV serostatus was the only immune exposure information available for the cohort. Sequencing depth was assumed to be roughly uniform across donors in the presence/absence analyses, though that assumption may not hold. Compared with equally common non-associated chains, HLA-associated TCR beta chains in a later analysis were more clonally expanded and had lower generation probabilities. A further reported finding was that TCR beta sequences accurately predicted the HLA-A and HLA-B alleles for most subjects in the first cohort. Specific HLA alleles were associated with 15,000 to 20,000 TCR beta sequences at a false discovery rate of 0.05 in a later analysis. Strong co-occurrence of HLA alleles, especially DR and DQ, made assigning TCR associations to individual alleles difficult. In a later analysis, several top co-occurrence clusters were reported to appear linked to parvovirus B19, influenza, CMV and Epstein-Barr virus. Linkage disequilibrium might explain the correlated functional status among segregating V segments, but an unknown experimental factor could not be ruled out. In this cohort, only TCR beta chains were sequenced, and detectable features were limited by the absence of alpha or paired-chain data. According to a later genetic analysis, donors in an Asian-associated ancestry cluster had fewer N-insertions in productive TCRs than the approximately 630-donor mean. A cluster of highly shared sequence variants was judged likely to represent a technical artifact of the sequencing pipeline. The study gave a list of more than 150 TCR beta chains associated with cytomegalovirus. Because the 87-base-pair reads could not distinguish some IMGT-functional V segments, including TRBV6-2 and TRBV6-3, those segments were excluded. Broadly in line with IMGT annotations, most TCR beta V segments showed up in productive rearrangements about 87% or about 30% of the time in an earlier analysis of about 500 of the donors. Most TCR sequences were observed very rarely across donors, whereas some public TCRs were present in many individuals. Cytomegalovirus status was reported to be diagnosed by the classifier with high specificity and sensitivity in both the original and validation cohorts. A later analysis found that TCR association rates varied across HLA loci, with DRB1 alleles showing the most associated TCRs and HLA-C alleles the fewest. HLA typing was unavailable for some donors at each locus, so association tests used only the typed subset. A few of the identified cytomegalovirus-associated TCR beta chains were confirmed in vitro to be specific for cytomegalovirus antigens. Because counts were too low, 15 or so rarely observed V segments, including chromosome 9 orphons, were excluded from the earlier analysis of around 590 of the donors. A later analysis found that most CMV-associated TCR beta chains appeared HLA-restricted, with HLA associations seemingly driven largely by CMV exposure.

This TCR came from a man in his forties in good health and CMV-seronegative. Sequencing was performed on PBMCs. The V gene is TRBV10-3 and the J gene is TRBJ2-3, with TRBD2 perhaps the D gene, on 5 matching bases. This receptor has the CDR3 CAIQRGGDRPDTQYF. The bases are TGTGCCATCCAACGGGGTGGGGATCGCCCAGATACGCAGTATTTT.